What follows describes a single TCR beta chain. The source of the sample is a study of blood T cell repertoires in COVID-19. In the study overall: Material from acute and convalescent COVID-19 was sourced from the United States, Italy and Spain.

TCRdb's copy holds only in-frame clones and misses some; the assay was immunoSEQ multiplex PCR. The table has roughly 250,000 clones, over 75% seen once. The TCR was taken from a human donor in a cohort sampled during active COVID-19. Sequencing was carried out using peripheral blood.

CDR3 amino acids: CASSLFGGPYGYTF. DNA of the CDR3: TGTGCCAGCAGCCTGTTTGGGGGCCCTTATGGCTACACCTTC. V and J are TRBV4-2 and TRBJ1-2, with a weak D call TRBD1 (6 bases). CDR3 size: 14 residues. V lost 4 bases and J 5 bases, leaving 14 bases between the germline ends. Per the germline V gene, CDR1 is LGHNA and CDR2 is YNFKEQ.